The T cell receptor beta chain described here comes from a study of blood T cell repertoires in COVID-19. Details on this clone: Other DNA sequences in the sample encode the same CDR3.

Profiled with immunoSEQ multiplex PCR; TCRdb holds only in-frame clones, not every one. The table lists fewer than 200,000 clones, approximately 84% of them singletons, with about 12% in the top ten. CDR1 and CDR2 (germline): SGHAT, FQNNGV. Deletions cut 1 base from V and 0 bases from J, with 7 bases between. This CDR3 is built from 14 residues. The clonotype originates from a man in his forties or fifties who had recovered from COVID-19. This rearrangement joins TRBV11-2 to TRBJ2-7, with D tentatively TRBD2 (5 bases). The source material was PBMCs or T cells enriched from blood (not recorded which). The CDR3 protein is CASSLAGSSYEQYF. The CDR3, as DNA: TGTGCCAGCAGCTTAGCGGGGAGCTCCTACGAGCAGTACTTC.